A single sample is the source of the 26 T cell receptor beta chains below, sequenced in a study of blood T cell repertoires in COVID-19. The assay was immunoSEQ multiplex PCR, and TCRdb's table has in-frame clones only and misses some. Of 400,000 or so clones in the sample, 80% to 90% are singletons; the top ten hold around 1.1%. Sequencing was carried out using PBMCs or T cells enriched from blood (not recorded which). Receptor source: a man in his thirties or forties who had recovered from COVID-19.

The rearrangement uses TRBV30 and TRBJ1-4; D ambiguous. Germline CDR1 and CDR2: GTSNPN and SVGIG (reference sequence). This CDR3 spans 15 amino acids. V lost 0 bases, J lost 0 bases, and 8 bases lay in between. This CDR3 is CAWSVPRPTNEKLFF. The CDR3 DNA sequence: TGTGCCTGGAGTGTCCCGCGCCCAACTAATGAAAAACTGTTTTTT.

V is TRBV7-9 and J is TRBJ2-7; unclear D gene. This CDR3 is built from 12 residues. Germline V gene lookup returns CDR1 SEHNR and CDR2 FQNEAQ (reference sequence). V shed 5 bases and J shed 3 bases, with 8 bases lying between them. The CDR3 DNA is TGTGCCAGCAGCCAAACAGACTACGAGCAGTACTTC. The encoded protein is CASSQTDYEQYF.

This sequence joins TRBV2 and TRBJ2-7, with D uncertain. V lost 4 bases to trimming and J lost 3 bases, with 7 bases between them. Germline V gives CDR1 SNHLY, CDR2 FYNNEI. The CDR3 totals 12 residues. The CDR3 sequence: CASSGSSYEQYF. CDR3 DNA sequence: TGTGCCAGCAGTGGGAGTAGCTACGAGCAGTACTTC.

The V and J genes are TRBV3-1 (or the pseudogene TRBV3-2) and TRBJ2-7, with TRBD1 matching 9 bases. This CDR3 is 16 amino acids long. Germline assignment: CDR1 LGHDT and CDR2 YNNKEL (reference sequence). Germline trimming cut 3 bases from V and 9 bases from J; bases unmatched to any gene: 15. CDR3 DNA sequence: TGTGCCAGCAGCCAGGGCCAGGGACAGGGTTTCGGGAGGCAGTACTTC. Amino acids: CASSQGQGQGFGRQYF.

The chain employs TRBV19 and TRBJ1-5, with D possibly TRBD1 on 5 matching bases. Trimming pared 5 bases from V and 2 bases from J, leaving 10 bases between. The CDR3 has 14 residues. Germline V gene sequence: CDR1 LNHDA, CDR2 SQIVND (reference sequence). In nucleotides, the CDR3 is TGTGCCAGTAGTCAGACAGTGGGCAATCAGCCCCAGCATTTT. Its protein is CASSQTVGNQPQHF. Drawing the rest from reference TRBV19 and TRBJ1-5, the complete variable domain is DGGITQSPKYLFRKEGQNVTLSCEQNLNHDAMYWYRQDPGQGLRLIYYSQIVNDFQKGDIAEGYSVSREKKESFPLTVTSAQKNPTAFYLCASSQTVGNQPQHFGDGTRLSIL.

The chain is built from TRBV19 and TRBJ1-2, with D possibly matching TRBD1 (6 bases). Trimming removed 3 bases at V and 7 bases at J, with 15 bases between. In germline, CDR1 is LNHDA, CDR2 SQIVND (reference sequence). There are 14 residues in the CDR3. CDR3 residues: CASSITTGAGGYTF. In DNA, the CDR3 is TGTGCCAGTAGTATTACGACAGGTGCTGGTGGCTACACCTTC.

This chain links TRBV7-3 with TRBJ2-5; 8 bases fit TRBD2. Trimming removed 2 bases from V and 4 bases from J; junction bases left unmatched: 3. Germline-derived CDR1 and CDR2 are SGHTA and FQGTGA. CDR3 length equals 14 residues. The CDR3 DNA follows: TGTGCCAGCAGCTTAGCGGGAGGCGGAGAGACCCAGTACTTC. Protein sequence: CASSLAGGGETQYF.

The chain carries TRBV2 and TRBJ2-5, with 7 bases aligning to TRBD2. The CDR3 covers 12 residues. CDR1 and CDR2 from the germline V gene are SNHLY and FYNNEI. The V segment lost 7 bases and the J segment 4 bases; nucleotides outside the gene matches: 3. CDR3 nucleotide sequence: TGTGCCAGCAAAGGCGGGGGAGAGACCCAGTACTTC. Translation gives CASKGGGETQYF.

The rearrangement joins TRBV2 to TRBJ2-2; unclear D gene. V lost 5 bases to trimming and J lost 0 bases, with 13 bases between them. This CDR3 is 16 amino acids long. CDR1 is SNHLY and CDR2 is FYNNEI in the germline V gene. The CDR3 region is CASSILTPTNTGELFF. DNA for the CDR3: TGTGCCAGCAGTATTTTGACACCTACGAACACCGGGGAGCTGTTTTTT.

The V call is TRBV18, the J call TRBJ1-4; 8 bases are shared with TRBD1. The junction had 5 bases not matched to a gene; V was cut back by 4 bases and J by 7 bases. The germline gives CDR1 KGHSH, CDR2 LQKENI. The CDR3 extends over 14 amino acids. CDR3 in DNA: TGTGCCAGCTCACGTGGACAGGGCGGTGAAAAACTGTTTTTT. Translated: CASSRGQGGEKLFF.

The chain has TRBV19 and TRBJ2-1, with a weak D call TRBD2 (6 bases). The germline V and J ends were trimmed by 3 bases and 4 bases, with 13 bases remaining between them. The CDR3 extends over 15 amino acids. CDR1 is LNHDA and CDR2 is SQIVND in the germline V gene (reference sequence). The CDR3 DNA reads TGTGCCAGTAGTATCCGGGCGGGGATGTACAATGAGCAGTTCTTC. Its translation: CASSIRAGMYNEQFF.

Only one count was recorded for this clone. The chain recombines TRBV27 with TRBJ2-7; 8 bases agree with TRBD1. The CDR3 has 14 residues. The V gene end was trimmed by 3 bases and the J gene end by 2 bases; junction bases not matched to a gene: 3. Germline V lookup: CDR1 MNHEY, CDR2 SMNVEV (reference sequence). The CDR3 is CASSFQTGAYEQYF. The CDR3 DNA reads as TGTGCCAGCAGTTTCCAGACAGGGGCCTACGAGCAGTACTTC.

The rearrangement uses TRBV6-5 and TRBJ2-1; a weak D match, TRBD1 (6 bases). This CDR3 has 15 amino acids. Trimming took off 6 bases at V and 0 bases at J, with 12 bases between the two ends. From germline, CDR1 is MNHEY and CDR2 SVGAGI. The CDR3 spells CASSPDRSSYNEQFF. CDR3 in DNA: TGTGCCAGCAGCCCAGACAGGAGCTCCTACAATGAGCAGTTCTTC.

CDR3 coding DNA: TGTGCCAGCAGCCCCAGGGGAAACACCATATATTTT. Residues: CASSPRGNTIYF. The chain employs TRBV11-2 and TRBJ1-3; no reliable D call. The CDR3 spans 12 residues. CDR1 and CDR2 from the germline V gene are SGHAT and FQNNGV. The V and J ends lost 5 bases and 4 bases respectively, with 6 bases between them.

Turning to this clone: Other nucleotide sequences in the sample specify the same CDR3. The chain uses TRBV27 and TRBJ1-2; tentatively, D is TRBD1 (6 bases). The germline gives CDR1 MNHEY, CDR2 SMNVEV (reference sequence). Trimming took off 3 bases at V and 2 bases at J, with 7 bases between the two ends. The CDR3 has 13 residues. DNA for the CDR3: TGTGCCAGCAGTTTTCAGGGGAACTATGGCTACACCTTC. Protein: CASSFQGNYGYTF.

The genes are TRBV5-6 and TRBJ2-7; possibly TRBD1 for D (6 bases). Germline V gene data show CDR1 as SGHDT and CDR2 as YYEEEE. The V and J ends lost 2 bases and 4 bases respectively, with 13 bases between them. This CDR3 region has 14 residues. Here the CDR3 reads CASSFGQPTYEQYF. The CDR3, as DNA: TGTGCCAGCAGCTTTGGACAGCCTACTTACGAGCAGTACTTC. Complete variable domain (other parts from reference TRBV5-6 and TRBJ2-7): DAGVTQSPTHLIKTRGQQVTLRCSPKSGHDTVSWYQQALGQGPQFIFQYYEEEERQRGNFPDRFSGHQFPNYSSELNVNALLLGDSALYLCASSFGQPTYEQYFGPGTRLTVT.

The V call is TRBV27, the J call TRBJ2-2; perhaps TRBD1 as D (6 bases). Germline CDR1 reads MNHEY; CDR2 reads SMNVEV (reference sequence). The CDR3 runs to 14 residues. Trimming took 3 bases from V and 5 from J, leaving 10 bases between them. CDR3: CASSFYRETGELFF. The DNA for the CDR3 is TGTGCCAGCAGTTTCTACAGGGAAACCGGGGAGCTGTTTTTT.

This sequence joins TRBV5-4 and TRBJ1-1; 7 bases agree with TRBD1. The V gene end was trimmed by 3 bases and the J gene end by 4 bases; junction bases not matched to a gene: 6. Germline V CDR1 and CDR2: SGHNT, YYREEE (reference sequence). The CDR3 totals 14 residues. This CDR3 reads CASSYLRDSTEAFF. DNA of the CDR3: TGTGCCAGCAGCTATCTTCGGGACAGCACTGAAGCTTTCTTT.

The chain links TRBV19 to TRBJ2-1; 11 bases align to TRBD2. V was clipped by 7 bases and J by 7 bases; unmatched bases: 12. This CDR3 is built from 16 residues. Germline CDR1 reads LNHDA; CDR2 reads SQIVND (reference sequence). The CDR3 here is CASTPLTSGKSNEQFF. In DNA, the CDR3 is TGTGCCAGTACACCATTGACTAGCGGGAAATCGAATGAGCAGTTCTTC.

This rearrangement joins TRBV11-1 to TRBJ2-7, with D hard to call. Germline V CDR1 and CDR2: SGHAT, FQDESV (reference sequence). The CDR3 has 14 residues. Between the trimmed V and J ends, which lost 2 bases and 6 bases, there was a span of 14 bases. Here the CDR3 reads CASSLSGLDLEQYF. CDR3 DNA: TGTGCCAGCAGCTTATCCGGTCTCGATCTCGAGCAGTACTTC.

This chain links TRBV14 with TRBJ2-7; 10 nucleotides align to TRBD1. This CDR3 is 18 amino acids long. V was pared by 4 bases and J by 4 bases, with 16 bases of the junction left unmatched. CDR1 is SGHDN and CDR2 is FVKESK in the germline V gene. The CDR3 bases are TGTGCCAGCAGCCGGGACCTTATTGGGACAGGGGAAAATTACGAGCAGTACTTC. Protein: CASSRDLIGTGENYEQYF.

The chain is built from TRBV19 and TRBJ1-1; no clear D gene. With 4 bases removed from V and 4 bases from J, the gap between germline ends came to 10 bases. In germline, CDR1 is LNHDA, CDR2 SQIVND (reference sequence). The CDR3 sequence is 13 residues long. The CDR3 here is CASSNRESTEAFF. The CDR3 region has the DNA TGTGCCAGTAGTAACCGAGAGAGCACTGAAGCTTTCTTT.

This chain uses TRBV7-2 with TRBJ1-1; D possibly corresponds to TRBD1 (5 bases). The CDR3 consists of 15 residues. V was clipped by 1 base and J by 8 bases, with 17 bases between them. Per germline, CDR1 SGHTA and CDR2 FQGNSA. The CDR3: CASSLDPRAALEAFF. DNA for the CDR3: TGTGCCAGCAGCTTAGATCCCAGGGCCGCACTCGAAGCTTTCTTT.

V gene TRBV5-1 combines with J gene TRBJ2-1; 13 nucleotides match TRBD2. The CDR3 spans 16 residues. The V and J ends lost 3 bases and 9 bases, in that order; junction bases with no gene match: 9. Looked up from germline, CDR1 is SGHRS and CDR2 is YFSETQ. In DNA, the CDR3 is TGCGCCAGCAGCTACTCAACTAGCGGGAGGGTTGGTGAGCAGTTCTTC. This codes for CASSYSTSGRVGEQFF.

The V gene is TRBV6-2 or TRBV6-3, the J gene TRBJ1-5, with D perhaps TRBD1 (5 bases). In germline, CDR1 is MNHEY, CDR2 SVGEGT. CDR3 length: 15 amino acids. The V gene lost 0 bases and the J gene lost 11 bases, with 17 bases spanning the gap. The CDR3 loop reads CASSYSPLGGSSQHF. The CDR3 DNA is TGTGCCAGCAGTTACTCGCCCCTGGGGGGGTCGTCCCAGCATTTT.

This clone came up once. The J gene is TRBJ1-5, the V gene TRBV29-1; D is unclear. Between the trimmed V and J ends, which lost 7 bases and 5 bases, there was a span of 15 bases. The length of the CDR3 is 13 residues. Germline V lookup: CDR1 SQVTM, CDR2 ANQGSEA. The CDR3 region has the DNA TGCAGCGCCAGCCTTTCCGGAGATCAGCCCCAGCATTTT. Amino acid sequence: CSASLSGDQPQHF.